This T cell receptor (beta chain) came from a study of blood T cell repertoires in COVID-19 (dated by TCRdb to 2018 to 2020). With regard to the full study: Samples from collaborators originated in the United States, Italy and Spain and spanned both the acute and convalescent phases of COVID-19. The material from the prospective study consisted of cDNA or gDNA derived from T cells, B-cell-depleted T cells, or PBMCs. The dataset comprised deeply sampled blood TCRbeta repertoires from subjects exposed to, actively infected with, or recovered from COVID-19. The repertoires were released in a freely available public database intended as a resource for research on the immune response to SARS-CoV-2. Samples were obtained from the ongoing ImmuneRACE study (first 160 participants) and from 1,200 or so subjects provided by 6 global collaborators. A de-identified subject ID, COVID-19 status, age in years and sex were almost always included in the sample metadata. HLA class I and class II types, where available, came from metadata supplied by the sample provider rather than from assay-based typing.

Of note for this clone: Its cognate antigen has yet to be identified. No qualities accompany the bases; no much larger clone lies one base away.

Study-wide conclusions, independent of this receptor: The quantity of clinical and demographic metadata differed by source and by participant and was supplied without curation.

Whole blood was collected in K2EDTA tubes by collaborating institutions according to the institutions' own protocols. Collaborator samples were shipped for TCRbeta analysis as frozen whole blood, isolated PBMCs, or DNA extracted from either sample type. The immunoSEQ Assay, a bias-controlled multiplex PCR, was used to amplify TCRbeta CDR3 regions from genomic DNA. On the study's bioinformatics: Within the assay, amplification of reference gene primers was used to estimate how many nucleated cells each sample contained. To quantify the absolute abundance of each unique TCRbeta CDR3 rearrangement, sequence reads were collapsed and filtered. For each sample, productive Simpson clonality was calculated as the square root of Simpson's diversity index across productive rearrangements. In TCRdb, the immuneACCESS table is reduced to in-frame sequences with V and J assigned. These tables do not hold every clone; where another copy was compared, an unresolved V gene accounts for under half, and the others remain unexplained. The V and J calls and clone size are taken from that table; D and trimming were inferred from the DNA. The sample records 75,000 to 95,000 clones, 84% of which are singletons. Around 25% of the sample lies in the top ten.

Sequenced input: peripheral blood. The TCR was taken from a man aged 60-69 years with acute or convalescent COVID-19.

The nucleotide sequence is TGCGCCAGCAGCTTGGCCCCGGGGGGGTCTGGCAATGAGCAGTTCTTC. Its protein reads: CASSLAPGGSGNEQFF. The chain was built from TRBV5-1 and TRBJ2-1; TRBD2 matches 8 bases in the middle. CDR1 is given as SGHRS and CDR2 as YFSETQ, both from the germline V gene. The germline V end is reduced by 0 bases and the J end by 6 bases; junction bases left unmatched: 8. The CDR3, cysteine through phenylalanine, is 16 amino acids long. Left in the record is the CDR3 DNA by itself, 48 bases read in frame from the first base.